The 28 T cell receptor beta chains below were found in one sample sequenced in a study of blood T cells in healthy people across ages. A sample-barcoded 5' primer and a J-beta primer mix were used in a second PCR of roughly 6 to 12 cycles. MiXCR, applied by TCRdb to the 5' RACE reads, yields one record per CDR3 protein. In the table there are 1.5 million to 2 million distinct CDR3 sequences, approximately 40% of which are singletons. The specimen sequenced was blood. The receptors derive from a human donor in good health.

The chain recombines TRBV12-3 or TRBV12-4 with TRBJ1-2, with D maybe TRBD1 (6 bases). V dropped 5 bases and J dropped 8 bases, with 15 bases sitting between them. This CDR3 is 13 amino acids long. CDR3 loop: CASSGDTLAGYTF. The CDR3 coding sequence is TGTGCCAGCAGTGGGGACACGCTAGCCGGCTACACCTTC.

This clonotype was seen a handful of times. The genes are TRBV5-5 and TRBJ1-6; TRBD1 matches 9 bases. V shed 2 bases and J 10 bases; nucleotides not matched to a gene: 7. Germline values: CDR1 SGHKS, CDR2 YYEKEE (reference sequence). This CDR3 region has 15 residues. CDR3 DNA: TGTGCCAGCAGCTTAGAGGGGACAGGGTACTCACCCCTCCACTTT. Its translation: CASSLEGTGYSPLHF.

The chain employs TRBV7-3 and TRBJ2-3; no reliable D call. The CDR3 runs to 13 residues. Germline V gene sequence: CDR1 SGHTA, CDR2 FQGTGA. Trimming stripped 5 bases from V and 6 bases from J, with 12 bases between. The CDR3: CASSPDVRDTQYF. CDR3 nucleotides: TGTGCCAGCAGCCCCGATGTTAGGGATACGCAGTATTTT.

This clonotype was seen only a few times. This chain connects TRBV4-3 to TRBJ2-1; D unclear. Deletions cut 0 bases from V and 7 bases from J, with 13 bases between. Germline-derived CDR1 and CDR2 are LGHNA and YSLEER. This CDR3 contains 15 residues. This chain's CDR3 is CASSQEVGHGNEQFF. CDR3 in DNA: TGCGCCAGCAGCCAAGAAGTAGGGCACGGAAATGAGCAGTTCTTC.

V usage is TRBV5-1 and J usage is TRBJ1-2; maybe TRBD1 (5 bases). The CDR3 has 14 residues. V was pared by 4 bases and J by 2 bases, with 12 bases between. CDR1 is SGHRS and CDR2 is YFSETQ in the germline V gene. The CDR3 region has the DNA TGCGCCAGCAGCCAAGGACATTCAAACTATGGCTACACCTTC. This sequence encodes CASSQGHSNYGYTF.

The V call is TRBV9, the J call TRBJ2-3, with 8 nucleotides matching TRBD2. Germline V gives CDR1 SGDLS, CDR2 YYNGEE. J was trimmed by 4 bases and V by 0 bases; bases with no gene match: 16. The CDR3 totals 19 residues. CDR3 sequence reads: CASSVATLGAGGSADTQYF. CDR3 sequence (DNA): TGTGCCAGCAGCGTAGCTACCCTCGGTGCGGGGGGTTCGGCAGATACGCAGTATTTT.

There are a few counts of this clonotype. V and J are TRBV6-6 and TRBJ2-3, with D unresolved. CDR1 and CDR2 from the germline V gene are MNHNY and SVGAGI (reference sequence). The CDR3 sequence is 15 residues long. Trimming removed 5 bases from V and 8 bases from J, with 20 bases in between. The CDR3 spells CASSHTASFVPTQYF. CDR3 nucleotides: TGTGCCAGCAGTCACACCGCCTCTTTTGTCCCTACGCAGTATTTT.

The chain is built from TRBV6-1 and TRBJ1-6; D is unclear. From germline, CDR1 is MNHNS and CDR2 SASEGT. The CDR3 is 15 residues long. V lost 2 bases and J 10 bases, leaving 15 bases between the germline ends. CDR3: CASSERVSVFSPLHF. The CDR3 DNA reads TGTGCCAGCAGTGAACGGGTAAGCGTCTTCTCACCCCTCCACTTT.

This clonotype appeared a few times. The CDR3 region is CASSDYRGQFF. The CDR3 DNA reads as TGTGCCAGCAGCGACTACAGGGGGCAGTTCTTC. The rearrangement links TRBV2 to TRBJ2-1; 7 bases match TRBD1. The CDR3 is 11 residues long. From germline, CDR1 is SNHLY and CDR2 FYNNEI. V was clipped by 6 bases and J by 12 bases; unmatched bases: 5.

The chain links TRBV7-2 to TRBJ2-1, with D perhaps matching TRBD1 or TRBD2 (5 bases each). In germline, CDR1 is SGHTA, CDR2 FQGNSA. This CDR3 has 15 amino acids. The V end lost 0 bases, the J end lost 13 bases, and 19 bases lay between the germline ends. CDR3 bases: TGTGCCAGCAGCTTAGCGGGGGTCCCCGGAGAGACCCAGTTCTTC. The encoded protein is CASSLAGVPGETQFF.

This clonotype was counted between two and nine times. The V call is TRBV29-1, the J call TRBJ1-3, with D hard to call. Germline V gene data show CDR1 as SQVTM and CDR2 as ANQGSEA. V dropped 0 bases and J dropped 0 bases, with 6 bases sitting between them. The CDR3 consists of 14 residues. The CDR3 nucleotides read TGCAGCGTTGAAGATCTGAGCTCTGGAAACACCATATATTTT. The encoded protein is CSVEDLSSGNTIYF.

The CDR3 DNA is TGTGCCAGCAGCTTAGAAAGGGGGGGACGCTATGGCTACACCTTC. It is translated as CASSLERGGRYGYTF. The V gene is TRBV11-1, the J gene TRBJ1-2, with TRBD1 as a possible D gene (6 bases). This CDR3 region has 15 residues. Germline assignment: CDR1 SGHAT and CDR2 FQDESV (reference sequence). V dropped 1 base and J dropped 4 bases, with 13 bases sitting between them.

This chain connects TRBV4-1 to TRBJ2-1; the D gene is possibly TRBD2 (7 bases). Trimming left V 6 bases short and J 7 bases short, with 16 bases between. The CDR3 is made up of 14 amino acids. The germline V gene encodes CDR1 MGHRA and CDR2 YSYEKL. CDR3 loop: CASRTAGGRNEQFF. CDR3 nucleotide sequence: TGCGCCAGCAGAACGGCCGGGGGGCGAAATGAGCAGTTCTTC.

This clonotype was found a few times. This chain uses TRBV20-1 with TRBJ1-1; 7 nucleotides match TRBD1. The V gene end was trimmed by 6 bases and the J gene end by 10 bases; junction bases not matched to a gene: 17. Germline assignment: CDR1 DFQATT and CDR2 SNEGSKA (reference sequence). This CDR3 region has 14 residues. CDR3 bases: TGCAGTGCCCCGGGCGAGGGGGCCTCCCTGGGAGCTTTCTTT. Amino acids: CSAPGEGASLGAFF.

Regarding this clonotype: This is likely a read error, given that the CDR3 carries no conserved phenylalanine or tryptophan at its end. The chain recombines TRBV29-1 with TRBJ2-7; D tentatively reads TRBD1 or TRBD2 (5 bases each). Germline lookup yields CDR1 SQVTM and CDR2 ANQGSEA. V lost 3 bases and J lost 6, with 9 bases in between. The CDR3 runs 11 residues. The CDR3 is CSVEWGREQYC. The DNA of the CDR3 is TGCAGCGTTGAGTGGGGACGCGAGCAGTACTGC.

The chain has TRBV7-2 and TRBJ2-1; D gene uncertain. The CDR3 covers 11 residues. CDR1 and CDR2 from the germline V gene are SGHTA and FQGNSA. CDR3 DNA sequence: TGTGTCAGTCGCAAATTCAATGAGCAGTTCTTC. Translated: CVSRKFNEQFF.

This clonotype was found a few times. V and J are TRBV6-4 and TRBJ2-1; tentative D call: TRBD1 (5 bases). The ends were cut back, 10 bases at V and 5 bases at J, with 18 bases in the middle. Germline loops: CDR1 MRHNA, CDR2 SNTAGT. This CDR3 spans 14 amino acids. CDR3 in amino acids: CATSTEENHNEQFF. CDR3 in DNA: TGTGCCACCTCGACAGAGGAAAATCACAATGAGCAGTTCTTC.

The sample holds many counts of this clonotype. This chain connects TRBV27 to TRBJ2-7; TRBD1 agrees at 9 bases. There are 15 residues in the CDR3. J lost 1 base, V lost 5 bases, and 6 bases had no gene match. Germline CDR1 reads MNHEY; CDR2 reads SMNVEV (reference sequence). In DNA form, the CDR3 reads TGTGCCAGCAGTCCCTCGGGACAGGGATCCTACGAGCAGTACTTC. This encodes CASSPSGQGSYEQYF.

In its sample, this clonotype was seen a few times. The V call is TRBV5-1, the J call TRBJ1-4, with 7 bases aligning to TRBD1. The CDR3 totals 16 residues. Trimming at V came to 4 bases and at J to 0 bases, leaving 6 bases not matched to a gene. The germline V gene has CDR1 SGHRS and CDR2 YFSETQ. The CDR3 coding sequence is TGCGCCAGCAGCCCTACAGGGGACCCAACTAATGAAAAACTGTTTTTT. Translated: CASSPTGDPTNEKLFF.

V is TRBV28 and J is TRBJ2-2; D is unresolved. CDR1 is MDHEN and CDR2 is SYDVKM in the germline V gene. The CDR3 contains 14 residues. V shed 6 bases and J shed 5 bases, with 13 bases lying between them. CDR3 sequence: CASSHFGVTGELFF. The CDR3 coding sequence is TGTGCCAGCAGCCACTTTGGGGTAACCGGGGAGCTGTTTTTT. The full variable domain, completed using reference TRBV28 and TRBJ2-2, is DVKVTQSSRYLVKRTGEKVFLECVQDMDHENMFWYRQDPGLGLRLIYFSYDVKMKEKGDIPEGYSVSREKKERFSLILESASTNQTSMYLCASSHFGVTGELFFGEGSRLTVL.

The chain uses TRBV12-3 or TRBV12-4 and TRBJ1-3; D ambiguous. This CDR3 comprises 13 residues. Trimming removed 3 bases at V and 2 bases at J, with 5 bases between. The CDR3 sequence: CASSFPPGNTIYF. DNA of the CDR3: TGTGCCAGCAGTTTCCCGCCTGGAAACACCATATATTTT.

The V gene is TRBV7-2, the J gene TRBJ2-7; 9 bases line up with TRBD1. The ends lost 5 bases at V and 0 bases at J; junction bases unmatched: 8. From germline, CDR1 is SGHTA and CDR2 FQGNSA. This CDR3 contains 16 residues. CDR3 in DNA: TGTGCCAGCAGCCCCACAGGGGGCGGAAGCTCCTACGAGCAGTACTTC. This codes for CASSPTGGGSSYEQYF.

To note about this clonotype: The junction and the germline gene differ at one end; a read error may be behind it. The V gene is TRBV19, the J gene TRBJ2-1, with D possibly being TRBD2 (6 bases). Germline V lookup: CDR1 LNHDA, CDR2 SQIVND (reference sequence). The length of the CDR3 is 13 residues. The CDR3, as DNA: TGTGCCAGTAGTATCGGAGGGAACAATGAGCGGTTCTTC. It yields the protein CASSIGGNNERFF.

V usage is TRBV20-1 and J usage is TRBJ1-5, with D possibly matching TRBD1 (5 bases). Trimming removed 1 base from V and 0 bases from J, with 16 bases in between. This CDR3 has 17 residues. Germline CDR1 reads DFQATT; CDR2 reads SNEGSKA (reference sequence). CDR3 in amino acids: CSARGLGSGGSNQPQHF. The DNA of the CDR3 is TGCAGTGCTAGAGGATTGGGGAGCGGGGGTAGCAATCAGCCCCAGCATTTT.

The chain recombines TRBV6-5 with TRBJ2-1; D is unclear. The CDR3 runs 15 residues. Deletions cut 2 bases from V and 3 bases from J, with 11 bases between. Germline V gene data show CDR1 as MNHEY and CDR2 as SVGAGI. As DNA, the CDR3 is TGTGCCAGCAGTTACAGGGCACTTATCTACAATGAGCAGTTCTTC. Translating it yields CASSYRALIYNEQFF.

This clonotype was counted between two and nine times. The V call is TRBV20-1, the J call TRBJ2-1; 10 nucleotides line up with TRBD2. The trim removed 0 bases at V and 15 bases at J, leaving 11 bases unmatched. From germline, CDR1 is DFQATT and CDR2 SNEGSKA (reference sequence). This CDR3 is built from 14 residues. The CDR3 bases are TGCAGTGCTAGAGATCCTAGCGGGGGTCGAGCGTCGTTCTTC. This codes for CSARDPSGGRASFF.

This clonotype was picked up a small number of times. The J gene is TRBJ1-1, the V gene TRBV5-6; weak D call: TRBD1 (5 bases). V was pared by 0 bases and J by 1 base, with 13 bases between. The CDR3 totals 16 residues. Germline V gene sequence: CDR1 SGHDT, CDR2 YYEEEE. The CDR3 sequence: CASSLEWGSANTEAFF. The CDR3 nucleotides read TGTGCCAGCAGCTTGGAATGGGGGTCGGCGAACACTGAAGCTTTCTTT.

A few counts support this clonotype. V and J are TRBV10-3 and TRBJ2-1, with D perhaps given as TRBD1 or TRBD2 (5 bases each). There are 14 residues in the CDR3. V gave up 11 bases and J gave up 3 bases, with 17 bases separating them. Germline V lookup: CDR1 ENHRY, CDR2 SYGVKD. CDR3 DNA: TGTGCCGCCTCGGGGACCCCCGACTACAATGAGCAGTTCTTC. This translates into CAASGTPDYNEQFF.